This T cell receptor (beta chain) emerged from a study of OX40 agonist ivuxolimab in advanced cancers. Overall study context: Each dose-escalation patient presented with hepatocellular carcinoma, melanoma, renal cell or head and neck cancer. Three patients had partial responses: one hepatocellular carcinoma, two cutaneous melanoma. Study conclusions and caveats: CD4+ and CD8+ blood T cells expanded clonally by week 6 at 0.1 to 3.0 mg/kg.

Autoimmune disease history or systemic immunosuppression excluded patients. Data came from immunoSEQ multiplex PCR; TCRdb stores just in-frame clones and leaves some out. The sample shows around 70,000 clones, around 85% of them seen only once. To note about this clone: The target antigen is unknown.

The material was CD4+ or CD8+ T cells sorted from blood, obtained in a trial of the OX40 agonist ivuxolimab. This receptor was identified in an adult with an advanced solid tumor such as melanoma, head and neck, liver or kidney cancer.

The CDR3 is CASSLESSTDEQFF. The CDR3 nucleotides read TGCGCCAGCAGCTTGGAATCTAGCACCGATGAGCAGTTCTTC. The chain couples TRBV5-1 to TRBJ2-1; TRBD2 might be the D (5 bases). CDR3 length: 14 residues. V was shortened by 0 bases and J by 8 bases, with 12 bases between the two germline ends. Germline V gene lookup returns CDR1 SGHRS and CDR2 YFSETQ.